The rows below give T cell receptor beta chains drawn from one sample of a study of blood T cell repertoires in COVID-19. Repertoires were generated with immunoSEQ multiplex PCR, while TCRdb's copy carries only in-frame clones and drops some. The sample contains about 67,000 clones, roughly 85% of which appear only once. The sequenced sample consisted of peripheral blood. These receptors were collected from a woman aged 80 or over with acute or convalescent COVID-19. CDR3s include the opening cysteine and the closing phenylalanine or tryptophan. Fields, in order: CDR3 DNA, CDR3 protein, J gene, D gene, V gene, clone size. A D gene is named only where the DNA matches it firmly. The listing skips clone size in some rows; elsewhere it reads once, few, many or a size class.

cdr3_nt: TGCGCCAGCAGCTTGGCCAGGGGCTCCGGGGAGCTGTTTTTT
cdr3_aa: CASSLARGSGELFF
j_call: TRBJ2-2
d_call: -
v_call: TRBV5-1
clone_size: -

cdr3_nt: TGTGCCAGCAGTGAATGGGTGGGGGGTGAAGCTTTCTTT
cdr3_aa: CASSEWVGGEAFF
j_call: TRBJ1-1
d_call: -
v_call: TRBV25-1
clone_size: -

cdr3_nt: TGCGCCAGCAGCTTGGGACTAGCGGACACCGGGGAGCTGTTTTTT
cdr3_aa: CASSLGLADTGELFF
j_call: TRBJ2-2
d_call: TRBD2
v_call: TRBV5-1
clone_size: -

cdr3_nt: TGTGCCAGCAGTGTAAACAGGGGACTGGCTGAAAAACTGTTTTTT
cdr3_aa: CASSVNRGLAEKLFF
j_call: TRBJ1-4
d_call: TRBD1
v_call: TRBV28
clone_size: once

cdr3_nt: TGTGCCAGTAGTCGGGGGGACGCGGAGGATAACTATGGCTACACCTTC
cdr3_aa: CASSRGDAEDNYGYTF
j_call: TRBJ1-2
d_call: -
v_call: TRBV19
clone_size: once

cdr3_nt: TGTGCCAGCAGCCGCTCAGGGGGCGGTCAGCCCCAGCATTTT
cdr3_aa: CASSRSGGGQPQHF
j_call: TRBJ1-5
d_call: TRBD1
v_call: TRBV6-5
clone_size: once

cdr3_nt: TGTGCCAGCATACTCGGGGGAGTCAAAAACATTCAGTACTTC
cdr3_aa: CASILGGVKNIQYF
j_call: TRBJ2-4
d_call: -
v_call: TRBV6-6
clone_size: -

cdr3_nt: TGTGCCAGCAGTCTCGGACAGGGGGCCGGGGAGCTGTTTTTT
cdr3_aa: CASSLGQGAGELFF
j_call: TRBJ2-2
d_call: TRBD1
v_call: TRBV28
clone_size: -

cdr3_nt: TGTGCCAGCAGCCTCAGGACAGAAAACACTGAAGCTTTCTTT
cdr3_aa: CASSLRTENTEAFF
j_call: TRBJ1-1
d_call: -
v_call: TRBV11-2
clone_size: -

cdr3_nt: TGCAGCGTTACAGTTGCAGATACGCAGTATTTT
cdr3_aa: CSVTVADTQYF
j_call: TRBJ2-3
d_call: -
v_call: TRBV29-1
clone_size: -

cdr3_nt: TGTGCCAGCACCTTGGACAGGGAGAGCATTCAGTACTTC
cdr3_aa: CASTLDRESIQYF
j_call: TRBJ2-4
d_call: TRBD1
v_call: TRBV6-5
clone_size: -

cdr3_nt: TGTGCCAAAAGGGGACAGGTCAATTCACCCCTCCACTTT
cdr3_aa: CAKRGQVNSPLHF
j_call: TRBJ1-6
d_call: TRBD1
v_call: TRBV10-3
clone_size: -

cdr3_nt: TGTGCCAGTAGTACCACCGGTGGCAATCAGCCCCAGCATTTT
cdr3_aa: CASSTTGGNQPQHF
j_call: TRBJ1-5
d_call: -
v_call: TRBV19
clone_size: -